The sequence of this T cell receptor (beta chain) was determined in a study of cytomegalovirus exposure and HLA in healthy donors. Measured with immunoSEQ multiplex PCR; TCRdb has only the in-frame clones, and not every one. Among some 170,000 clones listed, roughly 89% were seen once. CDR1 and CDR2 from the germline V gene are SNHLY and FYNNEI. This CDR3 is 14 amino acids long. Trimming took 4 bases from V and 2 from J; bases not matched to a gene: 5. The receptor was derived from a woman aged 25 to 45 in good health and CMV-seronegative. Sequences were obtained from PBMCs. V usage is TRBV2 and J usage is TRBJ2-7, with TRBD2 identical over 7 bases. CDR3 nucleotide sequence: TGTGCCAGCAGTGTTCTTGCGGGGGCCTACGAGCAGTACTTC. Amino acid sequence: CASSVLAGAYEQYF.